This TCR beta chain was recorded in a study of cytomegalovirus exposure and HLA in healthy donors. In the study overall: One earlier analysis, a look at approximately 180 million T cells, found roughly 120 million unique TCR beta sequences. Study-level results: The productive fraction for most TCR beta V segments was about 90% or about 30% in an earlier analysis. The authors later found TCR association rates varying by HLA locus, with DRB1 most and HLA-C fewest.

On this clone: Its cognate antigen is unknown.

The CDR3 is 15 amino acids. Between the trimmed V and J ends, which lost 4 bases and 3 bases, there was a span of 13 bases. Germline loops: CDR1 SGHRS, CDR2 YFSETQ. 13 Jbeta primers and 60 Vbeta primers were used for the PCR. Sequenced by immunoSEQ multiplex PCR; TCRdb stores in-frame clones only, minus some. This sample has around 140,000 clones, with 70% to 80% found just once. All donors participated as healthy donors of bone marrow. The sample taken for sequencing was PBMCs. The chain combines TRBV5-1 with TRBJ1-4; TRBD1 might be the D (6 bases). This receptor was identified in an older woman in good health and CMV-seronegative. CDR3 sequence (DNA): TGCGCCAGCAGCCCCACAGGGCTGTCTAATGAAAAACTGTTTTTT. The encoded protein is CASSPTGLSNEKLFF.